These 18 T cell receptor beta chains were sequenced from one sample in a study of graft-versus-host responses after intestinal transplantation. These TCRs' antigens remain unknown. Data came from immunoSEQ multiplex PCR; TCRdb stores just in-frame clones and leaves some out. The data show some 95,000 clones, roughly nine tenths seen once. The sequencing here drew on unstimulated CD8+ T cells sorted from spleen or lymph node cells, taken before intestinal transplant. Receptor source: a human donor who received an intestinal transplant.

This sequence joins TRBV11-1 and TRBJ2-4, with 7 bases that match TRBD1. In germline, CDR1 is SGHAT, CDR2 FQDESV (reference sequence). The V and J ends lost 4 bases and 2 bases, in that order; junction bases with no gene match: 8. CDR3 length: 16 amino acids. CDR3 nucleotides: TGTGCCAGCAGCTCCAGGACAGGCGATACCAAAAACATTCAGTACTTC. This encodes CASSSRTGDTKNIQYF.

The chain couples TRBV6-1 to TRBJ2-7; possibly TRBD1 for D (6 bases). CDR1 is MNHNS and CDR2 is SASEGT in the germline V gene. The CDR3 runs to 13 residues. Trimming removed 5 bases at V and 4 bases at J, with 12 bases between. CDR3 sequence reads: CASSHRTVYEQYF. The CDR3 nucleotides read TGTGCCAGCAGTCACAGGACAGTTTACGAGCAGTACTTC.

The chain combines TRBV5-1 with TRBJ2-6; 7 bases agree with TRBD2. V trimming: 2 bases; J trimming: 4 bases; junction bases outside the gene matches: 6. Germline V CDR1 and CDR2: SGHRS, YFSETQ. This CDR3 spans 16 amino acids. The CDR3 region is CASSLRGVGGANVLTF. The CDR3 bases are TGCGCCAGCAGCTTACGGGGGGTTGGCGGGGCCAACGTCCTGACTTTC.

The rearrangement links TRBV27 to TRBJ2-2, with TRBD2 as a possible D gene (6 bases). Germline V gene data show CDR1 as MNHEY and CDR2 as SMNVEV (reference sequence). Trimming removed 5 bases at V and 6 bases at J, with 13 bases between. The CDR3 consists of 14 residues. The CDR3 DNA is TGTGCCAGCAGTGGAACTAGCTCCCCCGGGGAGCTGTTTTTT. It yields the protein CASSGTSSPGELFF.

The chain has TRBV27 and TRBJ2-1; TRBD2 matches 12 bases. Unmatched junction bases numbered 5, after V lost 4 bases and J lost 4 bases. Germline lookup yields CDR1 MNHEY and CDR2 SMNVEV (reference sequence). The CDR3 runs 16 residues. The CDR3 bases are TGTGCCAGCAGTTCCCCGACTAGCGGGAGTTACAATGAGCAGTTCTTC. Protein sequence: CASSSPTSGSYNEQFF.

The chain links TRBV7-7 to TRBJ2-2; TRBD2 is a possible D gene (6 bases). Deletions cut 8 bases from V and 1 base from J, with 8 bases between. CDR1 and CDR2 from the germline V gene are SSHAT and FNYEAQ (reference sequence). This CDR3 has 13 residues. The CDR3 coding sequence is TGTGCCAGCCGGGAGAAGAACACCGGGGAGCTGTTTTTT. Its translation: CASREKNTGELFF.

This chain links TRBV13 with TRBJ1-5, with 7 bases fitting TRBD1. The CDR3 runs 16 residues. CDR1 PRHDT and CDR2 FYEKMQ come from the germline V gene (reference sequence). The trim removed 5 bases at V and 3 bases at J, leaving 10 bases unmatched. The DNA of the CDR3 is TGTGCCAGCAGCGCCCGGGACAGAGGCCCCAATCAGCCCCAGCATTTT. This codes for CASSARDRGPNQPQHF.

CDR3 coding DNA: TGTGCCAGCGACTACGGGGGGCAAGAGACCCAGTACTTC. It yields the protein CASDYGGQETQYF. The genes are TRBV2 and TRBJ2-5; 7 bases fit TRBD2. The CDR3 is 13 residues long. The ends lost 8 bases at V and 2 bases at J; junction bases unmatched: 5. Germline V CDR1 and CDR2: SNHLY, FYNNEI.

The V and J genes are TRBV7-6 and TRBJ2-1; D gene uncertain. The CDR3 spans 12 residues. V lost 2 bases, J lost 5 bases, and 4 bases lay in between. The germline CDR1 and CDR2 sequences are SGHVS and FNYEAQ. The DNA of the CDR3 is TGTGCCAGCAGCTTATTAGACAATGAGCAGTTCTTC. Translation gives CASSLLDNEQFF.

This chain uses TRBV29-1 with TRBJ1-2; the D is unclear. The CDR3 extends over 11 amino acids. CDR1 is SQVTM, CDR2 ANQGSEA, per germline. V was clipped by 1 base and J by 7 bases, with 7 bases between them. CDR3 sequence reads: CSVEVRRGYTF. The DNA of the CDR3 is TGCAGCGTTGAAGTCAGGCGTGGCTACACCTTC.

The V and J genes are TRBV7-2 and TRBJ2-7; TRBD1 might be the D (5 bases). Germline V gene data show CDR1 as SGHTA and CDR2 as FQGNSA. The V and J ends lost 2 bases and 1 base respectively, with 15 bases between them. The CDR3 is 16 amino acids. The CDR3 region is CASSLRRQGESYEQYF. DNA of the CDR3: TGTGCCAGCAGCTTAAGGCGCCAGGGTGAATCCTACGAGCAGTACTTC.

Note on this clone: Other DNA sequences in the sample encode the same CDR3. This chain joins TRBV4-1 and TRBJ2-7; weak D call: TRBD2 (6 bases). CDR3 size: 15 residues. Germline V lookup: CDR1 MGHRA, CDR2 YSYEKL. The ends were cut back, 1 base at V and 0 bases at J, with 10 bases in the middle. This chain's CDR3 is CASSQVGGSSYEQYF. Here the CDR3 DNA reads TGCGCCAGCAGCCAAGTCGGGGGTAGCTCCTACGAGCAGTACTTC.

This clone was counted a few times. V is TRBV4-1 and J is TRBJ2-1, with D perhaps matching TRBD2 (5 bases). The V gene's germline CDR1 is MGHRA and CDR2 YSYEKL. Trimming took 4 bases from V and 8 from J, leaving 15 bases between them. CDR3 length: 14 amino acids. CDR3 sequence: CASSLTAGPDEQFF. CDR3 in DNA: TGCGCCAGCAGCCTAACCGCGGGCCCAGATGAGCAGTTCTTC.

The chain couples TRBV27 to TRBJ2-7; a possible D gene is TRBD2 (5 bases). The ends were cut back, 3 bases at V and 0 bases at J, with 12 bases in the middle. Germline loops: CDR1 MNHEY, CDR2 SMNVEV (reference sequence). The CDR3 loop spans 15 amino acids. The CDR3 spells CASSFLPADSYEQYF. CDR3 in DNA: TGTGCCAGCAGTTTCCTCCCAGCGGACTCCTACGAGCAGTACTTC.

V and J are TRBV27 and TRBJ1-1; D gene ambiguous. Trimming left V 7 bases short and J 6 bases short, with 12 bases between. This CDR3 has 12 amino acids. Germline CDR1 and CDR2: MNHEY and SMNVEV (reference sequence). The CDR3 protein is CASIGRRAEAFF. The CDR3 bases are TGTGCCAGCATTGGCAGGAGGGCTGAAGCTTTCTTT.

DNA for the CDR3: TGTGCCAGCAGCGACAGGGAATTTCATGGCTACACCTTC. Its protein product is CASSDREFHGYTF. The chain has TRBV11-2 and TRBJ1-2; 7 bases are shared with TRBD1. CDR3 length: 13 residues. The V and J ends lost 5 bases and 6 bases, in that order; junction bases with no gene match: 6. The germline V gene has CDR1 SGHAT and CDR2 FQNNGV.

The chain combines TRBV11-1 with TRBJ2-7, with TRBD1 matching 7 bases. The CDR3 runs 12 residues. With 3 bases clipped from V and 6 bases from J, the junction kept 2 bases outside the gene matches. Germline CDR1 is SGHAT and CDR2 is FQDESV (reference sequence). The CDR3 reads CASSLTGPEQYF. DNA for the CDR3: TGTGCCAGCAGCTTGACAGGGCCCGAGCAGTACTTC.

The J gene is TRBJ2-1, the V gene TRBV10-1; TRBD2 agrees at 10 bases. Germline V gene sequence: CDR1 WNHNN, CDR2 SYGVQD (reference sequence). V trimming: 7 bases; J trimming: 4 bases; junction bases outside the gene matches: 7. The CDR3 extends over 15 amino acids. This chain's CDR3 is CASIRTSGKYNEQFF. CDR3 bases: TGCGCCAGCATCCGAACTAGCGGGAAGTACAATGAGCAGTTCTTC.